This TCR beta chain is drawn from a study of blood T cell repertoires in COVID-19. The wider study: There were acute and convalescent COVID-19 samples, and they came from the United States, Italy and Spain. Nucleic acid was either cDNA or gDNA, and it came from T cells, B-cell-depleted T cells, or PBMCs.

In the source study's methods: Reference gene primer amplification gave estimated nucleated cell counts. Profiled with immunoSEQ multiplex PCR; TCRdb holds only in-frame clones, not every one. V and J calls plus clone size are reproduced from that table; the DNA served to infer D and trimming. The sample records around 620,000 clones, over 80% being singletons. V lost 2 bases, J lost 9 bases, and 7 bases stayed unmatched. The CDR3 consists of 14 residues. CDR1 is LNHDA and CDR2 is SQIVND in the germline V gene (reference sequence). This TCR was sampled from a woman aged 18-35 years with acute or convalescent COVID-19. The chain recombines TRBV19 with TRBJ1-5; TRBD1 agrees at 7 bases. Source material: peripheral blood. The CDR3 loop is CASSILDRERPQHF. The DNA for the CDR3 is TGTGCCAGTAGTATACTCGACAGGGAACGGCCCCAGCATTTT. Drawing the rest from reference TRBV19 and TRBJ1-5, the complete variable domain is DGGITQSPKYLFRKEGQNVTLSCEQNLNHDAMYWYRQDPGQGLRLIYYSQIVNDFQKGDIAEGYSVSREKKESFPLTVTSAQKNPTAFYLCASSILDRERPQHFGDGTRLSIL.